This entry features one T cell receptor (beta chain) sequence. Repertoires were generated with immunoSEQ multiplex PCR, while TCRdb's copy carries only in-frame clones and drops some. The sample yields tens of thousands of clones, around 94% seen once. J lost 9 bases, V lost 4 bases, and 11 bases had no gene match. CDR1 is LNHDA and CDR2 is SQIVND in the germline V gene (reference sequence). The CDR3 runs to 16 residues. The sample originates from a study of technical replicates of blood from several donors. The specimen sequenced was T cells isolated from PBMCs. The source of this sequence is a human donor in good health. This chain joins TRBV19 and TRBJ2-2, with 10 bases fitting TRBD1. CDR3 nucleotide sequence: TGTGCCAGTAGTACTCCCGACAGGGGGCGCGCGCGGGAGCTGTTTTTT. It encodes CASSTPDRGRARELFF.